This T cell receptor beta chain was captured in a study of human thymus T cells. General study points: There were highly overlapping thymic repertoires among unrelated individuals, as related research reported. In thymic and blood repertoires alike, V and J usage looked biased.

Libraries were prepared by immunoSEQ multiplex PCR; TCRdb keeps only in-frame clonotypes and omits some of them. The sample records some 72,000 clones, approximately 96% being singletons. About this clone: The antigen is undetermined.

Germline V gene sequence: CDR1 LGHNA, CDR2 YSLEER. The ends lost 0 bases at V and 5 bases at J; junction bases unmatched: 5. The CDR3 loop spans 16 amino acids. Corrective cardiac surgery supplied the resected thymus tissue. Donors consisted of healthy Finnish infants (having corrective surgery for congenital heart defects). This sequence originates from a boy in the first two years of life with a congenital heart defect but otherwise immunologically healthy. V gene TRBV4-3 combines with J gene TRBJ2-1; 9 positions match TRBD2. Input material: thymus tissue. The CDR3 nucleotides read TGCGCCAGCAGCCAAGATGGAGCGGGGGGCCACAATGAGCAGTTCTTC. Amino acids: CASSQDGAGGHNEQFF.